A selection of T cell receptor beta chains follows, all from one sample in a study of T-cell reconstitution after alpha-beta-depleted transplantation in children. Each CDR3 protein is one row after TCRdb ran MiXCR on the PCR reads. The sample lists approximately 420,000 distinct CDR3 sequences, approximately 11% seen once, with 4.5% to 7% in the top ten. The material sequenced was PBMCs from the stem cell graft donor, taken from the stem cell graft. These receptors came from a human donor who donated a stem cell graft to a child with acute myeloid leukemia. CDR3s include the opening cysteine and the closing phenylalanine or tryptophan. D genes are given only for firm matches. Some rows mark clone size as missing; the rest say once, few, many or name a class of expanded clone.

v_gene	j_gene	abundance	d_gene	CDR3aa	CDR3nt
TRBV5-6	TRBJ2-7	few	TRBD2	CASSLGLASGTTYEQYF	TGTGCCAGCAGCCTGGGGTTGGCTAGCGGGACAACCTACGAGCAGTACTTC
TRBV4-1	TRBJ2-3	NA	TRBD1	CASSQDRGGDTQYF	TGCGCCAGCAGCCAGGACAGGGGAGGAGATACGCAGTATTTT
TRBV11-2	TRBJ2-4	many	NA	CASSLEAQQRATNIQYF	TGTGCCAGCAGCTTAGAAGCTCAACAGCGGGCAACGAACATTCAGTACTTC
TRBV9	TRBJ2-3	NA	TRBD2	CASNSGGLGTDTQYF	TGTGCCAGCAACAGCGGGGGGCTAGGTACAGATACGCAGTATTTT
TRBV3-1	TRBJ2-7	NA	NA	CASSQWGVGEQYF	TGTGCCAGCAGCCAGTGGGGGGTTGGCGAGCAGTACTTC
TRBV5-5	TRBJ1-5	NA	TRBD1	CASSLGTGWDQPQHF	TGTGCCAGCAGCTTGGGGACAGGTTGGGATCAGCCCCAGCATTTT
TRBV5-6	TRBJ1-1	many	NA	CASSLLPNTEAFF	TGTGCCAGCAGCCTACTCCCGAACACTGAAGCTTTCTTT
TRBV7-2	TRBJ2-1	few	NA	CASSIHVINEQFF	TGTGCCAGCAGCATACACGTAATCAATGAGCAGTTCTTC
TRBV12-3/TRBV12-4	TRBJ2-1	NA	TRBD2	CASRSSGSSYNEQFF	TGTGCCAGCAGGAGTAGCGGGAGCTCCTACAATGAGCAGTTCTTC
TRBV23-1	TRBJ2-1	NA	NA	CASSQWRGVSYNEQFF	TGCGCCAGCAGTCAATGGAGGGGGGTGTCCTACAATGAGCAGTTCTTC
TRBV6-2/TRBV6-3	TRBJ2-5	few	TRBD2	CASSPGTRASQETQYF	TGTGCCAGCAGTCCCGGGACTAGGGCTTCCCAAGAGACCCAGTACTTC
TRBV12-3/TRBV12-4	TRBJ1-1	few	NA	CASTFAGGTEAFF	TGTGCCAGCACCTTTGCGGGGGGGACTGAAGCTTTCTTT
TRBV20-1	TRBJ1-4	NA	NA	CSAGLGAANEKLFF	TGCAGTGCTGGCCTGGGGGCAGCTAATGAAAAACTGTTTTTT
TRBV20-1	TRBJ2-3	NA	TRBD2	CSAPTLAGGPTDTQYF	TGCAGTGCTCCCACACTAGCGGGAGGGCCCACAGATACGCAGTATTTT
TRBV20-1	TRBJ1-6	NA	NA	CSALYVSGNSPLHF	TGCAGTGCCCTGTATGTATCCGGCAATTCACCCCTCCACTTT
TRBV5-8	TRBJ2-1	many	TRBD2	CASSLSRTSGYNEQFF	TGTGCCAGCAGCTTGTCCCGGACTAGCGGCTACAATGAGCAGTTCTTC
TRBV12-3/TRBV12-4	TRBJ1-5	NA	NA	CASSAGRGNQPQHF	TGTGCCAGCAGTGCAGGGAGGGGCAATCAGCCCCAGCATTTT
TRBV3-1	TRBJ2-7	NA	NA	CASSQDGFSSYEQYF	TGTGCCAGCAGCCAAGACGGCTTTAGCTCCTACGAGCAGTACTTC
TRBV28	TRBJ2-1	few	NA	CASSFSGSGEQFF	TGTGCCAGCAGTTTTTCGGGGTCGGGTGAGCAGTTCTTC
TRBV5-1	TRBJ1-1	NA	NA	CASSEPPSTEPFF	TGCGCCAGCAGCGAGCCCCCTTCGACTGAACCTTTCTTT
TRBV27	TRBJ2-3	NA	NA	CASSPETVSSTDTQYF	TGTGCCAGCAGTCCGGAGACAGTTTCGAGCACAGATACGCAGTATTTT
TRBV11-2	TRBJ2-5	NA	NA	CASSLVGGRGETQYF	TGTGCCAGCAGCTTAGTGGGGGGGCGCGGGGAGACCCAGTACTTC
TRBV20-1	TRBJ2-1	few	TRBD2	CSAPRLAGVYNEQFF	TGCAGTGCTCCAAGACTAGCGGGAGTCTACAATGAGCAGTTCTTC
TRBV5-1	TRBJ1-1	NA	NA	CASSLAGRNTEAFF	TGCGCCAGCAGCTTGGCCGGCAGAAACACTGAAGCTTTCTTT
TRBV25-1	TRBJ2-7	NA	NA	CASSEYKQVQYF	TGTGCCAGCAGTGAATATAAGCAGGTGCAGTACTTC
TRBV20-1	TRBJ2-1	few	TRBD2	CSATSGSFYNEQFF	TGCAGTGCCACTAGCGGGAGTTTCTACAATGAGCAGTTCTTC
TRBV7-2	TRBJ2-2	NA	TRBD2	CASSPRSGRAAGELFF	TGTGCCAGCAGCCCTCGTAGCGGGAGGGCCGCCGGGGAGCTGTTTTTT
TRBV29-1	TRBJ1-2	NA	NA	CSVDSGSGYTF	TGCAGCGTTGATTCAGGTAGTGGCTACACCTTC
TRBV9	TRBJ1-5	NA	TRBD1	CASSSPGQGAEQPQHF	TGTGCCAGCAGCTCACCGGGACAGGGGGCCGAACAGCCCCAGCATTTT
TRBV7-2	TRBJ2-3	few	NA	CASSLRGPFTDTQYF	TGTGCCAGCAGCTTAAGGGGACCGTTCACAGATACGCAGTATTTT
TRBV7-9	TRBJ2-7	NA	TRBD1	CASSPQGAHEQYF	TGTGCCAGCAGCCCTCAGGGGGCCCACGAGCAGTACTTC
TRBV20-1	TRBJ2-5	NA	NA	CSALVQETQYF	TGCAGTGCTCTGGTCCAAGAGACCCAGTACTTC
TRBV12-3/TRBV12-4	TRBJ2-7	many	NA	CASSSTVGDYEQYF	TGTGCCAGCAGTTCGACGGTAGGAGACTACGAGCAGTACTTC
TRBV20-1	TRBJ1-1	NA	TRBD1	CSARTTDRGGTEAFF	TGCAGTGCTAGAACGACGGACAGGGGGGGAACTGAAGCTTTCTTT
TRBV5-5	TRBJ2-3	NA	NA	CASSPDVTTDTQYF	TGTGCCAGCAGCCCTGACGTCACCACAGATACGCAGTATTTT
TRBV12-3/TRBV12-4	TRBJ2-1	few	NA	CASSLGPHEQFF	TGTGCCAGCAGTTTAGGGCCCCATGAGCAGTTCTTC
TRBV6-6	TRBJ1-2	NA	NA	CASMGAGRSYTF	TGTGCCAGCATGGGGGCCGGCAGGAGCTACACCTTC
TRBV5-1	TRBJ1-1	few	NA	CASSVAGPVTEAFF	TGCGCCAGCAGCGTGGCGGGGCCGGTTACTGAAGCTTTCTTT
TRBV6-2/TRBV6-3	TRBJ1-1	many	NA	CASSYSTGNTEAFF	TGTGCCAGCAGTTACTCGACGGGGAACACTGAAGCTTTCTTT
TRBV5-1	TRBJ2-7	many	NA	CASSQERIGVQYF	TGCGCCAGCAGCCAAGAGCGGATCGGGGTGCAGTACTTC
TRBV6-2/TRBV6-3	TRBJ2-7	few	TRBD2	CASRETSGVGPTYEQYF	TGTGCCAGCAGAGAGACTAGCGGAGTGGGGCCAACCTACGAGCAGTACTTC
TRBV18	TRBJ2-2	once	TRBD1	CASSTGGLAGELFF	TGTGCCAGCTCAACAGGGGGCCTTGCCGGGGAGCTGTTTTTT
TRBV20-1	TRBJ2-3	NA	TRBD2	CCARTSEVVASGKWGADTQYF	TGCTGTGCTAGAACCTCGGAGGTGGTGGCTAGCGGGAAATGGGGGGCAGATACGCAGTATTTT
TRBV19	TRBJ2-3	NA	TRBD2	CASSMGRGIPDTQYF	TGTGCCAGTAGTATGGGGCGGGGGATCCCAGATACGCAGTATTTT
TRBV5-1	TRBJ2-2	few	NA	CASSLDPRGGTGELFF	TGCGCCAGCAGCTTGGACCCCAGGGGAGGCACCGGGGAGCTGTTTTTT
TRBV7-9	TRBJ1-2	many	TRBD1	CASSPTGTAYGYTF	TGTGCCAGCAGCCCCACCGGGACAGCTTATGGCTACACCTTC
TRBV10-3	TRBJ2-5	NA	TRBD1	CASNRGDQETQYF	TGTGCCAGTAACAGGGGGGACCAAGAGACCCAGTACTTC
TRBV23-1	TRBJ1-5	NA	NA	CASSQPTGPSNQPQHF	TGCGCCAGCAGTCAACCGACAGGCCCTAGCAATCAGCCCCAGCATTTT
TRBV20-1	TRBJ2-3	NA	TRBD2	CSAIGTGTSGRVGTDTQYF	TGCAGTGCTATCGGAACCGGGACTAGCGGGAGGGTGGGCACAGATACGCAGTATTTT
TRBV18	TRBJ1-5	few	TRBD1	CASSPDRINQPQHF	TGTGCCAGCTCACCGGACAGGATTAATCAGCCCCAGCATTTT
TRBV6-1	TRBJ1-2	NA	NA	CASSPGGKGYGYTF	TGTGCCAGCAGTCCCGGGGGGAAGGGCTATGGCTACACCTTC
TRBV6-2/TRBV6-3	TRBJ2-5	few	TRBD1	CASWGQDQETQYF	TGTGCCAGCTGGGGACAGGACCAAGAGACCCAGTACTTC
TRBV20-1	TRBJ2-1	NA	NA	CSATSFNEQFF	TGCAGTGCTACATCCTTCAATGAGCAGTTCTTC
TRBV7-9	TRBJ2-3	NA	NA	CASSTRDIRDTQYF	TGTGCCAGCAGCACCCGGGACATAAGGGATACGCAGTATTTT
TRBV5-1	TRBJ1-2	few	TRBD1	CASSTGQVTRDYGYTF	TGCGCCAGCAGCACCGGACAGGTGACTAGAGACTATGGCTACACCTTC